The T cell receptor beta chain under discussion was sequenced for a study of blood T cells in healthy people across ages. Trimming removed 6 bases from V and 0 bases from J, with 15 bases in between. The V gene's germline CDR1 is SEHNR and CDR2 FQNEAQ (reference sequence). The CDR3 totals 17 residues. The second PCR ran about 6 to 11 cycles with a sample-barcoded 5' primer and J-beta primers. The template-switch adaptor, which had 12 random nucleotides, put a tag on each cDNA molecule. MiXCR, applied by TCRdb to the 5' RACE reads, yields one record per CDR3 protein. The sample lists roughly 680,000 distinct CDR3 sequences, over 20% seen once, with roughly 3.9% in the top ten.

The J gene is TRBJ2-6, the V gene TRBV7-9, with D perhaps TRBD2 (6 bases). The sequencing sample was made of blood. This clonotype originated in a man in his 70s in good health. CDR3: CASSKGLGNSGANVLTF. The CDR3 coding sequence is TGTGCCAGCAGTAAGGGACTTGGCAACTCTGGGGCCAACGTCCTGACTTTC.